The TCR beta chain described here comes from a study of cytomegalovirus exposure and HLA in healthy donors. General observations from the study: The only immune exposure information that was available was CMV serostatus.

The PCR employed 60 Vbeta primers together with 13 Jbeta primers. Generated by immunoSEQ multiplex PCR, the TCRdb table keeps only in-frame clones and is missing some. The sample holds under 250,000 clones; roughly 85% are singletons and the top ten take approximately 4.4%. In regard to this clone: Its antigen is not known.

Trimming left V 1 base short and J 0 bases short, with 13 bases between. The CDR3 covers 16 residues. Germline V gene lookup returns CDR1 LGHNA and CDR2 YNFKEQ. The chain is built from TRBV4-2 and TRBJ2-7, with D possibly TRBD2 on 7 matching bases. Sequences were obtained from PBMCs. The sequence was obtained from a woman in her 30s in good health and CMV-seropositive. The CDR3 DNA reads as TGTGCCAGCAGCCAAGGTGGCGGGGGCCCCTCCTACGAGCAGTACTTC. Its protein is CASSQGGGGPSYEQYF.